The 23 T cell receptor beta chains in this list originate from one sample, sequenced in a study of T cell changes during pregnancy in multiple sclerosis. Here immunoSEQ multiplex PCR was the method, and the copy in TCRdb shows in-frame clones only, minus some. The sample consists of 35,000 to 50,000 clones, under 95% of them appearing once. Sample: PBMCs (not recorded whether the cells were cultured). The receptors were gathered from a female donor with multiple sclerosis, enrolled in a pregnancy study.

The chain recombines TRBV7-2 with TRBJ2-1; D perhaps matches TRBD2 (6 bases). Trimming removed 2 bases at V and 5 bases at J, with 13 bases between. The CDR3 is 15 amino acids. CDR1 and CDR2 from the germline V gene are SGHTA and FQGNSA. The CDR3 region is CASSLQPSGDNEQFF. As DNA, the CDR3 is TGTGCCAGCAGCTTACAACCTTCGGGGGACAATGAGCAGTTCTTC.

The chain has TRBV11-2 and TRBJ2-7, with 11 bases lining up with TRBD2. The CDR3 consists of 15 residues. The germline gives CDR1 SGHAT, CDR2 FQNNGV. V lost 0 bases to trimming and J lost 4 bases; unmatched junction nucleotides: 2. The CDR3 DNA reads TGTGCCAGCAGCTTAGAACCTAGCGGGAGGTACGAGCAGTACTTC. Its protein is CASSLEPSGRYEQYF.

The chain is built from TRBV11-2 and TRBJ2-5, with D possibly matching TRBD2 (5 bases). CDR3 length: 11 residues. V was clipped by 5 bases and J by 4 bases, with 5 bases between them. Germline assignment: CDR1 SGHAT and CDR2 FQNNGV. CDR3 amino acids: CASSRGETQYF. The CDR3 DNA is TGTGCCAGCAGCCGGGGAGAGACCCAGTACTTC. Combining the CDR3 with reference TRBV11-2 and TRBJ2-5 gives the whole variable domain EAGVAQSPRYKIIEKRQSVAFWCNPISGHATLYWYQQILGQGPKLLIQFQNNGVVDDSQLPKDRFSAERLKGVDSTLKIQPAKLEDSAVYLCASSRGETQYFGPGTRLLVL.

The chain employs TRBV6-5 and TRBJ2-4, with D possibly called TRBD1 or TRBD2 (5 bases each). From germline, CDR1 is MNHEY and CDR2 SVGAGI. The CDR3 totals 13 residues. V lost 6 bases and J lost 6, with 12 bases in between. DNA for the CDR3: TGTGCCAGCAGGGCGAGGGGCAGAAACATTCAGTACTTC. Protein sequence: CASRARGRNIQYF.

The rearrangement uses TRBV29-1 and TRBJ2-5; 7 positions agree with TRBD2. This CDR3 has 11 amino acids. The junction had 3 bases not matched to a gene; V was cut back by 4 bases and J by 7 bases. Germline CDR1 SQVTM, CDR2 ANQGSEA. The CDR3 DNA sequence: TGCAGCGTTGGGGGGGAGGGGACCCAGTACTTC. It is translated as CSVGGEGTQYF.

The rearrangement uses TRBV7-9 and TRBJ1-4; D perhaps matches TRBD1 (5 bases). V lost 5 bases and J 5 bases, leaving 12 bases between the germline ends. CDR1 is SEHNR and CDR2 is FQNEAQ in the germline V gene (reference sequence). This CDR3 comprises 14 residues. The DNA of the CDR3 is TGTGCCAGCAGCGCGGCAGGGTCCAATGAAAAACTGTTTTTT. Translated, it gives CASSAAGSNEKLFF.

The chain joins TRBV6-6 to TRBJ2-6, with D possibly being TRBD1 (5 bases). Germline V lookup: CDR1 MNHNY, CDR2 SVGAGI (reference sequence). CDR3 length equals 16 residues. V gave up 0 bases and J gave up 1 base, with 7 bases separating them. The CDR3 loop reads CASSYSSGSGANVLTF. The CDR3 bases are TGTGCCAGCAGTTACTCTTCAGGGTCTGGGGCCAACGTCCTGACTTTC.

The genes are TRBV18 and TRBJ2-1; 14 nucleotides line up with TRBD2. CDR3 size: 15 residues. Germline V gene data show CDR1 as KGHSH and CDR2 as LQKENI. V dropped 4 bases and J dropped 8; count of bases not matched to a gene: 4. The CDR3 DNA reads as TGTGCCAGCTCACTCGGGACTAGCGGGAGCGATGAGCAGTTCTTC. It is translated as CASSLGTSGSDEQFF.

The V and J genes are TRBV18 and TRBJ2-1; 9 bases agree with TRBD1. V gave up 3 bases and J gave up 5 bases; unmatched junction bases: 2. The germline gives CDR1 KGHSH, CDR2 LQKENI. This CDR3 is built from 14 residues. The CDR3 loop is CASSPRDRDNEQFF. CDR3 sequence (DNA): TGTGCCAGCTCACCGCGGGACAGGGACAATGAGCAGTTCTTC.

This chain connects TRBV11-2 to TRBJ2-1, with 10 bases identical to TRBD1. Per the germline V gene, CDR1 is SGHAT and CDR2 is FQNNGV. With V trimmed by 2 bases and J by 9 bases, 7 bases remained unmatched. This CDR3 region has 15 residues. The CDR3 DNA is TGTGCCAGCAGCTTACAGACAGGGGGCATTGGTGAGCAGTTCTTC. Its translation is CASSLQTGGIGEQFF. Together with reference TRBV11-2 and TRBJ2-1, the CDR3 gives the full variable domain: EAGVAQSPRYKIIEKRQSVAFWCNPISGHATLYWYQQILGQGPKLLIQFQNNGVVDDSQLPKDRFSAERLKGVDSTLKIQPAKLEDSAVYLCASSLQTGGIGEQFFGPGTRLTVL.

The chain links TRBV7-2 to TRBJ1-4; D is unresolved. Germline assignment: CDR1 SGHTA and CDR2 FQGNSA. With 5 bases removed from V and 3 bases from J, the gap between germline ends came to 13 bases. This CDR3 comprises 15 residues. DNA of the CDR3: TGTGCCAGCAGCCACCGGACGCTCCCTAATGAAAAACTGTTTTTT. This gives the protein CASSHRTLPNEKLFF.

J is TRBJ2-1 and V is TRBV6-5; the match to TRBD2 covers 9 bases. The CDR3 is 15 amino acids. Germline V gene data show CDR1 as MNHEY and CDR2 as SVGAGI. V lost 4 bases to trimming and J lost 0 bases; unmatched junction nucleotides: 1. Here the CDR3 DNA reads TGTGCCAGCAGTTTTAGCGGGAGCTCCTACAATGAGCAGTTCTTC. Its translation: CASSFSGSSYNEQFF.

Here the CDR3 reads CASSGRDSSYEQYF. As DNA, the CDR3 is TGTGCCAGCAGCGGCCGGGACAGTTCCTACGAGCAGTACTTC. The rearrangement joins TRBV9 to TRBJ2-7, with 7 bases aligning to TRBD1. Germline-derived CDR1 and CDR2 are SGDLS and YYNGEE. CDR3 size: 14 residues. The ends lost 3 bases at V and 1 base at J; junction bases unmatched: 4. The full variable domain, in which reference TRBV9 and TRBJ2-7 provide the parts outside the CDR3, is DSGVTQTPKHLITATGQRVTLRCSPRSGDLSVYWYQQSLDQGLQFLIQYYNGEERAKGNILERFSAQQFPDLHSELNLSSLELGDSALYFCASSGRDSSYEQYFGPGTRLTVT.

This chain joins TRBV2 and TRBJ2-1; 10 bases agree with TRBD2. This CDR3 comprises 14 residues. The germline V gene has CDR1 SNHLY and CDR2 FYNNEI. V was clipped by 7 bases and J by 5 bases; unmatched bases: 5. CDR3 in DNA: TGTGCCAGCACCGGGACTAGCGCTGACAATGAGCAGTTCTTC. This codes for CASTGTSADNEQFF. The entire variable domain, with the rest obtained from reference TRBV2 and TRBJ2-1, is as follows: EPEVTQTPSHQVTQMGQEVILRCVPISNHLYFYWYRQILGQKVEFLVSFYNNEISEKSEIFDDQFSVERPDGSNFTLKIRSTKLEDSAMYFCASTGTSADNEQFFGPGTRLTVL.

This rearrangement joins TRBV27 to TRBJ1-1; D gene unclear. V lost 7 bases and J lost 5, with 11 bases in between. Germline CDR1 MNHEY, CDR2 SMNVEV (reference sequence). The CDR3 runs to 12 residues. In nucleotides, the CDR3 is TGTGCCAGCAAGCAGCTTGGGACTGAAGCTTTCTTT. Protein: CASKQLGTEAFF.

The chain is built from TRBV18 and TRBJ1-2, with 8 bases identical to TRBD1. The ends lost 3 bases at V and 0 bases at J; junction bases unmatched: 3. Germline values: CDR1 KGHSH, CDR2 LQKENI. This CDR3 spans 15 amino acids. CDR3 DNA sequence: TGTGCCAGCTCACCGGACAGGGAAGCTAACTATGGCTACACCTTC. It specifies CASSPDREANYGYTF.

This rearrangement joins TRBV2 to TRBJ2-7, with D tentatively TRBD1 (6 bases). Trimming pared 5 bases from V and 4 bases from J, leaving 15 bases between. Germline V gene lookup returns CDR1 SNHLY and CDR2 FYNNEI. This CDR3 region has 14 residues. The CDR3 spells CASSLQGYGYEQYF. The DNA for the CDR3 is TGTGCCAGCAGTCTCCAGGGGTATGGATACGAGCAGTACTTC.

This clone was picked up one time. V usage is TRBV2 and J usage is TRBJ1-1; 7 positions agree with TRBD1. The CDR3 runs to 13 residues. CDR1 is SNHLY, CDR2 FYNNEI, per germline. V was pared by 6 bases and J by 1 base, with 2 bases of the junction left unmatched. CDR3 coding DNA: TGTGCCAGCAGACAGGGGCCGAACACTGAAGCTTTCTTT. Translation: CASRQGPNTEAFF.

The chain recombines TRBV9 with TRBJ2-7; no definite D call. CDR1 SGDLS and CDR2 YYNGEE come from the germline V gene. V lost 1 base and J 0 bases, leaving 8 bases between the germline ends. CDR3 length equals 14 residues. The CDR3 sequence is CASSVSQFSYEQYF. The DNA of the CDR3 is TGTGCCAGCAGCGTAAGTCAGTTCTCCTACGAGCAGTACTTC.

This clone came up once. Written as DNA, the CDR3 is TGTGCCAGCAGCTTGTCACAGACCGGCGAGCAGTACTTC. It translates to CASSLSQTGEQYF. V usage is TRBV5-6 and J usage is TRBJ2-7; D is uncertain. Trimming took off 1 base at V and 6 bases at J, with 11 bases between the two ends. The germline V gene encodes CDR1 SGHDT and CDR2 YYEEEE. The CDR3 length is 13 residues.

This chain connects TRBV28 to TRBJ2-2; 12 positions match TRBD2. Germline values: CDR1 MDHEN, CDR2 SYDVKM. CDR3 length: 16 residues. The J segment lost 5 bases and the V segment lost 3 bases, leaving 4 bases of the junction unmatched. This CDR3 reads CASSFWTSGTTGELFF. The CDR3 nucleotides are TGTGCCAGCAGTTTTTGGACTAGCGGGACTACCGGGGAGCTGTTTTTT.

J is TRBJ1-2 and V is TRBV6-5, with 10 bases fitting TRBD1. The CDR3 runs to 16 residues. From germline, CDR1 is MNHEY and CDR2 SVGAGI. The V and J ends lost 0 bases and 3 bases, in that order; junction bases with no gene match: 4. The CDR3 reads CASSYSGQGGDYGYTF. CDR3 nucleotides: TGTGCCAGCAGTTACTCAGGACAGGGGGGCGACTATGGCTACACCTTC.

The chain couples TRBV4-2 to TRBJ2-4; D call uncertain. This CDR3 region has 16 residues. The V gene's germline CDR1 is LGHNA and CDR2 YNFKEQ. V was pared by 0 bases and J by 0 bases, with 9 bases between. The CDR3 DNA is TGTGCCAGCAGCCAAGATGCCTTCTTAGCCAAAAACATTCAGTACTTC. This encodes CASSQDAFLAKNIQYF.